These 16 T cell receptor beta chains were sequenced from one sample in a study of patients and donors after allogeneic stem cell transplantation. TCRdb re-derived calls from the RT-PCR reads in MiXCR, one entry per CDR3 protein. The table shows fewer than 25,000 distinct CDR3 sequences, with 4.9% occurring only once. Specimen: blood, either unsorted or a sorted T cell fraction (not recorded which). The source is a human donor who was either an allogeneic HSCT recipient or a stem cell or donor lymphocyte infusion donor (not recorded which). It is not recorded whose cells these are; they may come from a transplant donor.

This clonotype occurred a few times. This chain uses TRBV7-9 with TRBJ1-1; no firm D call. The CDR3 length is 13 residues. Germline assignment: CDR1 SEHNR and CDR2 FQNEAQ (reference sequence). With 6 bases removed from V and 4 bases from J, the gap between germline ends came to 12 bases. The CDR3: CASSLDWGTEAFF. The DNA of the CDR3 is TGTGCCAGCAGTTTGGACTGGGGCACTGAAGCTTTCTTT.

This clonotype was detected many times. The V call is TRBV9, the J call TRBJ1-2, with a weak D call TRBD1 (5 bases). The CDR3 extends over 14 amino acids. CDR1 and CDR2 (germline): SGDLS, YYNGEE. With 4 bases removed from V and 7 bases from J, the gap between germline ends came to 17 bases. CDR3 amino acids: CASSPPRGASGYTF. The DNA for the CDR3 is TGTGCCAGCAGCCCCCCCCGTGGGGCGAGTGGCTACACCTTC.

The table lists this clonotype with many counts. The chain has TRBV6-5 and TRBJ2-5, with D unclear. V lost 6 bases and J 7 bases, leaving 9 bases between the germline ends. Germline V gene data show CDR1 as MNHEY and CDR2 as SVGAGI. The CDR3 has 11 residues. CDR3 coding DNA: TGTGCCAGCAGCCACCTCGGGACCCAGTACTTC. Its protein product is CASSHLGTQYF.

This clonotype was observed a handful of times. The chain has TRBV27 and TRBJ2-7, with D unclear. Germline CDR1 and CDR2: MNHEY and SMNVEV (reference sequence). This CDR3 spans 16 amino acids. With 5 bases removed from V and 0 bases from J, the gap between germline ends came to 17 bases. The CDR3, as DNA: TGTGCCAGCAGTCAAACCCTTCCCAAGAGCTCCTACGAGCAGTACTTC. The encoded protein is CASSQTLPKSSYEQYF.

The table lists this clonotype with many counts. The chain couples TRBV5-6 to TRBJ2-7; D is perhaps TRBD1 or TRBD2 (6 bases each). V lost 4 bases and J lost 3, with 11 bases in between. This CDR3 spans 13 amino acids. Germline V gene lookup returns CDR1 SGHDT and CDR2 YYEEEE. DNA for the CDR3: TGTGCCAGCAGCCGGGGGCCGGACTACGAGCAGTACTTC. It codes for CASSRGPDYEQYF.

In this sample, this clonotype turned up a few times. The rearrangement links TRBV5-1 to TRBJ1-2; TRBD1 might be the D (5 bases). CDR1 and CDR2 (germline): SGHRS, YFSETQ. This CDR3 has 13 residues. V was pared by 1 base and J by 3 bases, with 7 bases between. For the CDR3, the DNA is TGCGCCAGCAGCTTGTGGGGGGACTATGGCTACACCTTC. Its translation: CASSLWGDYGYTF. The full variable domain, in which reference TRBV5-1 and TRBJ1-2 provide the parts outside the CDR3, is KAGVTQTPRYLIKTRGQQVTLSCSPISGHRSVSWYQQTPGQGLQFLFEYFSETQRNKGNFPGRFSGRQFSNSRSEMNVSTLELGDSALYLCASSLWGDYGYTFGSGTRLTVV.

This clonotype was picked up many times. The V and J genes are TRBV21-1 and TRBJ2-7; the DNA was not used to check the table's D call, TRBD1. TRBV21-1 is described as a pseudogene. The CDR3 totals 14 residues. CDR3 amino acids: CASSRRTKTGEQYF. The CDR3 coding sequence is TGTGCCAGCAGCAGAAGGACAAAAACGGGGGAGCAGTACTTC.

This clonotype has just a few counts. CDR3 sequence reads: CASSGGQTYEQYF. The DNA for the CDR3 is TGTGCCAGCTCCGGGGGACAGACCTACGAGCAGTACTTC. The chain uses TRBV18 and TRBJ2-7; weak D call: TRBD1 (7 bases). V lost 6 bases and J lost 2, with 11 bases in between. This CDR3 region has 13 residues. CDR1 and CDR2 from the germline V gene are KGHSH and LQKENI. Variable domain in full (rest from reference TRBV18 and TRBJ2-7): NAGVMQNPRHLVRRRGQEARLRCSPMKGHSHVYWYRQLPEEGLKFMVYLQKENIIDESGMPKERFSAEFPKEGPSILRIQQVVRGDSAAYFCASSGGQTYEQYFGPGTRLTVT.

This clonotype was seen a handful of times. The chain has TRBV5-8 and TRBJ1-2, with 10 bases lining up with TRBD1. This CDR3 is 14 amino acids long. The ends lost 4 bases at V and 7 bases at J; junction bases unmatched: 7. The germline gives CDR1 SGHTS, CDR2 YDEGEE. The CDR3 sequence is CASSLTTGGFGYTF. The CDR3 DNA is TGTGCCAGCAGCCTGACGACAGGGGGCTTTGGCTACACCTTC.

This chain links TRBV6-1 with TRBJ2-1; TRBD1 aligns across 7 bases. This CDR3 region has 15 residues. Germline CDR1 reads MNHNS; CDR2 reads SASEGT. V lost 5 bases and J lost 13; bases outside the gene matches: 17. This CDR3 reads CASSHRGRVFQIQFF. For the CDR3, the DNA is TGTGCCAGCAGTCACAGGGGTCGGGTTTTCCAAATCCAGTTCTTC.

This clonotype was observed at least ten times. The V call is TRBV3-1, the J call TRBJ2-7, with D perhaps matching TRBD1 or TRBD2 (5 bases each). The CDR3 totals 16 residues. The V gene's germline CDR1 is LGHDT and CDR2 YNNKEL (reference sequence). V lost 1 base and J 7 bases, leaving 20 bases between the germline ends. The CDR3 DNA reads as TGTGCCAGCAGCCAAGGACAATCGGGGCCCTTGAGAGAGCAGTACTTC. Protein product: CASSQGQSGPLREQYF.

The V gene is TRBV7-3, the J gene TRBJ1-2, with D unresolved. Per the germline V gene, CDR1 is SGHTA and CDR2 is FQGTGA. The length of the CDR3 is 14 residues. With 1 base removed from V and 7 bases from J, the gap between germline ends came to 13 bases. DNA for the CDR3: TGTGCCAGCAGCTTAAATTCGGGGATCGGTGGCTACACCTTC. This translates into CASSLNSGIGGYTF.

This clonotype was observed many times. The rearrangement joins TRBV7-9 to TRBJ1-2; D is unresolved. The CDR3 runs 12 residues. Deletions cut 5 bases from V and 13 bases from J, with 17 bases between. Looked up from germline, CDR1 is SEHNR and CDR2 is FQNEAQ (reference sequence). The CDR3 loop reads CASSLPRTTGTF. CDR3 sequence (DNA): TGTGCCAGCAGCCTTCCAAGGACGACTGGCACCTTC.

There are many counts of this clonotype. The rearrangement joins TRBV5-1 to TRBJ1-3; D is possibly TRBD1 (6 bases). Germline V lookup: CDR1 SGHRS, CDR2 YFSETQ. With 3 bases removed from V and 4 bases from J, the gap between germline ends came to 11 bases. The CDR3 consists of 14 residues. The CDR3 coding sequence is TGCGCCAGCAGCTCCGGGACACCCGGAAACACCATATATTTT. This gives the protein CASSSGTPGNTIYF.

This chain connects TRBV6-5 to TRBJ2-1; D is perhaps TRBD2 (6 bases). The germline CDR1 and CDR2 sequences are MNHEY and SVGAGI. V was cut by 2 bases and J by 3 bases, with 14 bases left in between. This CDR3 has 16 residues. CDR3 amino acids: CASSYLGLRIYNEQFF. The CDR3 DNA reads TGTGCCAGCAGTTACCTGGGACTGCGCATCTACAATGAGCAGTTCTTC.

This clonotype came up many times. This chain links TRBV5-8 with TRBJ2-1; the match to TRBD2 covers 9 bases. The V and J ends lost 4 bases and 6 bases, in that order; junction bases with no gene match: 5. CDR1 SGHTS and CDR2 YDEGEE come from the germline V gene. The CDR3 is made up of 14 amino acids. The CDR3 DNA reads TGTGCCAGCAGCGTGGGGACTAGCCCCAATGAGCAGTTCTTC. It encodes CASSVGTSPNEQFF.